The sample holds one count of the clone carrying this T cell receptor (beta chain). The data belong to a study of blood T cells in healthy people across ages. Primers used in a second PCR of roughly 6 to 12 cycles were a sample-barcoded 5' primer and a J-beta primer mix. From the 5' RACE reads, TCRdb called clonotypes with MiXCR, one entry per CDR3 protein. Of approximately 800,000 distinct CDR3 sequences listed, roughly 50% are singletons. Trimming took 4 bases from V and 4 from J, leaving 4 bases between them. This CDR3 is 11 amino acids long. The germline CDR1 and CDR2 sequences are MNHEY and SVGEGT.

This chain connects TRBV6-2 or TRBV6-3 to TRBJ1-1, with unresolved D. The specimen was blood. The sequence was collected from a man aged 25 to 45 in good health. The CDR3 nucleotides read TGTGCCAGCAGTTCCACCACTGAAGCTTTCTTT. Protein product: CASSSTTEAFF.